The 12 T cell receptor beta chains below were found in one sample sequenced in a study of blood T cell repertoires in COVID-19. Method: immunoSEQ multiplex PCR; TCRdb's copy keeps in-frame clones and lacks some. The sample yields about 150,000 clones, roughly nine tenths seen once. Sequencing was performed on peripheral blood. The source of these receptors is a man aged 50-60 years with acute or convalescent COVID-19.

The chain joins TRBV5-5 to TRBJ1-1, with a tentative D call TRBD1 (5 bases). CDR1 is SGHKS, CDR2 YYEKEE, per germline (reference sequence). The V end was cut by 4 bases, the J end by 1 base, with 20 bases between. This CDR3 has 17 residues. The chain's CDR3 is CASSRHQSGTGNTEAFF. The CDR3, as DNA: TGTGCCAGCAGCCGACATCAATCTGGAACAGGGAACACTGAAGCTTTCTTT.

The CDR3 reads CASSVTGPYEQYV. CDR3 DNA: TGTGCCAGCTCAGTGACAGGGCCCTACGAGCAGTACGTC. The chain employs TRBV18 and TRBJ2-7; 7 nucleotides match TRBD1. Germline V gene lookup returns CDR1 KGHSH and CDR2 LQKENI. The CDR3 spans 13 residues. The junction had 3 bases not matched to a gene; V was cut back by 5 bases and J by 2 bases.

CDR3 protein: CASSDQGAVFEKLFF. The CDR3 nucleotides are TGTGCCAGCAGTGATCAGGGGGCTGTTTTCGAAAAACTGTTTTTT. The chain carries TRBV6-2 or TRBV6-3 and TRBJ1-4; the match to TRBD1 covers 8 bases. J gave up 8 bases and V 5 bases, and 10 bases lay outside the gene matches. CDR1 and CDR2 (germline): MNHEY, SVGEGT. The CDR3 is 15 residues long.

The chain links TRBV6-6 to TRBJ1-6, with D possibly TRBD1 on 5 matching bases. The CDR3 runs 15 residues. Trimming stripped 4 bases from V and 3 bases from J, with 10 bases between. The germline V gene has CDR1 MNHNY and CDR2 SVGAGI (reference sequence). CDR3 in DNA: TGTGCCAGCAGTTTGACAGTGAACTATAATTCACCCCTCCACTTT. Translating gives CASSLTVNYNSPLHF.

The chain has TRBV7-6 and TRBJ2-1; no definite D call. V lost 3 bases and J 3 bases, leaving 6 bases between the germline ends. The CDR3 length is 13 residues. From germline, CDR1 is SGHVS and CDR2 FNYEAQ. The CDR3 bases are TGTGCCAGCAGCTTCGCGGACTACAATGAGCAGTTCTTC. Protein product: CASSFADYNEQFF.

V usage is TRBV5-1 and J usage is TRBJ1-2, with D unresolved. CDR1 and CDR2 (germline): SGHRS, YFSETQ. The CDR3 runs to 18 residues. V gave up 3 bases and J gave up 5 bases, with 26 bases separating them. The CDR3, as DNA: TGCGCCAGCAGCTGGCCCGATTTAACGGCAGGAAGGTTTTATGGCTACACCTTC. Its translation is CASSWPDLTAGRFYGYTF.

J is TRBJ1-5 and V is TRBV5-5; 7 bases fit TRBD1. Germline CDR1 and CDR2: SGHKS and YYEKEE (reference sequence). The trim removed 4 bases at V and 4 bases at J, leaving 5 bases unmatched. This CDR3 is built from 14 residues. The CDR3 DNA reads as TGTGCCAGCAGCCTCCTACAGGGGAATCAGCCCCAGCATTTT. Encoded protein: CASSLLQGNQPQHF.

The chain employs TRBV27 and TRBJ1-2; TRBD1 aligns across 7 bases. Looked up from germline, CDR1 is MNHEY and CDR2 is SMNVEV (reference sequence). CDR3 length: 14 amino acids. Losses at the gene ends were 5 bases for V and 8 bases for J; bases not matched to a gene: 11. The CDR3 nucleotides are TGTGCCAGCAGTGCCGGGGACAGATTAAAGGGCTACACCTTC. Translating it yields CASSAGDRLKGYTF.

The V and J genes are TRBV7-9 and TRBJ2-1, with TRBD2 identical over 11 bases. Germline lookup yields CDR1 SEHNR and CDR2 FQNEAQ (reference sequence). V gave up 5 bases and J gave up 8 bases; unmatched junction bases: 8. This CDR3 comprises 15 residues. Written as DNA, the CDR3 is TGTGCCAGCAGCCCCCTAGCGGGGGGCCTGGATGAGCAGTTCTTC. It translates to CASSPLAGGLDEQFF. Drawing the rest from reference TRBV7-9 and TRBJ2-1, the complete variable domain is DTGVSQNPRHKITKRGQNVTFRCDPISEHNRLYWYRQTLGQGPEFLTYFQNEAQLEKSRLLSDRFSAERPKGSFSTLEIQRTEQGDSAMYLCASSPLAGGLDEQFFGPGTRLTVL.

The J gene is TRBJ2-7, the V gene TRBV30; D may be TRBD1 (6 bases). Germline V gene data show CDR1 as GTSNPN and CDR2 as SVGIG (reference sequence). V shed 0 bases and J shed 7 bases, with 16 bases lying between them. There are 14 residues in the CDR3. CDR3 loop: CAWSVPVADREQYF. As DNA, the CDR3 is TGTGCCTGGAGTGTCCCCGTTGCGGACAGAGAGCAGTACTTC.

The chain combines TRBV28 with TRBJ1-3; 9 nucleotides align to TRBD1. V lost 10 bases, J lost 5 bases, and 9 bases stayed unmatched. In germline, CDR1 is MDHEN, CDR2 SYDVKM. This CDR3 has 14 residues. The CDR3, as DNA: TGTGCCACCTCCCGAGGACAGGGGCGAAACACCATATATTTT. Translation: CATSRGQGRNTIYF.

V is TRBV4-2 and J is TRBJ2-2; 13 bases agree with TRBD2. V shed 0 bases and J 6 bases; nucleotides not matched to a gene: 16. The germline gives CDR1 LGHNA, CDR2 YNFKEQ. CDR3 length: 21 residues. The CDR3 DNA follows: TGTGCCAGCAGCCAAGATGGGGGACTAGCGGGAATCTGGAGCGTTTCCGGGGAGCTGTTTTTT. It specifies CASSQDGGLAGIWSVSGELFF.